One and the same sample provided the 9 T cell receptor beta chains below, sequenced in a study of control samples from healthy donors and cancer patients. Measured with immunoSEQ multiplex PCR; TCRdb has only the in-frame clones, and not every one. This sample yields 150,000 to 200,000 clones, of which 90% to 95% are seen a single time; 1.3% belongs to the top ten. Input material: blood. These receptors were obtained from a woman younger than 35 in good health.

The CDR3 is CASSEYGGARHNEQFF. CDR3 DNA: TGTGCCAGCAGTGAATATGGGGGAGCCAGGCACAATGAGCAGTTCTTC. The gene calls are TRBV25-1 and TRBJ2-1; D may be TRBD1 or TRBD2 (5 bases each). Germline V gene data show CDR1 as MGHDK and CDR2 as SYGVNS. This CDR3 is 16 amino acids long. Trimming removed 0 bases at V and 5 bases at J, with 14 bases between.

The chain links TRBV10-2 to TRBJ1-1; TRBD1 matches at 9 bases. The CDR3 extends over 14 amino acids. The V segment lost 6 bases and the J segment 5 bases; nucleotides outside the gene matches: 7. From germline, CDR1 is WSHSY and CDR2 SAAADI. CDR3 bases: TGCGCCAGCAGGGGGGACAGGGCGGGAACTGAAGCTTTCTTT. Its translation: CASRGDRAGTEAFF.

The chain couples TRBV20-1 to TRBJ2-5, with unresolved D. The germline gives CDR1 DFQATT, CDR2 SNEGSKA (reference sequence). Trimming took 7 bases from V and 4 from J, leaving 10 bases between them. This CDR3 region has 11 residues. CDR3 sequence: CSDEMRETQYF. DNA of the CDR3: TGCAGTGACGAAATGAGAGAGACCCAGTACTTC.

Concerning this clone itself: Germline and junction disagree at one end, which may indicate a read error. V gene TRBV7-2 combines with J gene TRBJ1-1; D is unresolved. Germline CDR1 SGHTA, CDR2 FQGNSA. There are 12 residues in the CDR3. The CDR3 DNA reads TGTGTCAGCAGCTTAGGTGCCCTCGGAGCTTTCTTT. Translated: CVSSLGALGAFF.

The chain is built from TRBV4-1 and TRBJ1-1; no clear D gene. Trimming took 0 bases from V and 1 from J, leaving 9 bases between them. Germline V gene data show CDR1 as MGHRA and CDR2 as YSYEKL. The CDR3 is 15 amino acids. Here the CDR3 DNA reads TGCGCCAGCAGCCAAGATCCGCTGGGGAACACTGAAGCTTTCTTT. Residues: CASSQDPLGNTEAFF.

This chain joins TRBV5-1 and TRBJ1-2, with TRBD1 matching over 9 bases. The CDR3 runs 15 residues. Per germline, CDR1 SGHRS and CDR2 YFSETQ. V was clipped by 2 bases and J by 8 bases; unmatched bases: 10. CDR3 region: CASSFYRGLKRGYTF. The CDR3 DNA is TGCGCCAGCAGCTTTTACAGGGGGCTTAAAAGGGGCTACACCTTC.

The rearrangement links TRBV3-1 (or the pseudogene TRBV3-2) to TRBJ1-2; 7 nucleotides line up with TRBD1. The V and J ends lost 3 bases and 6 bases, in that order; junction bases with no gene match: 7. The length of the CDR3 is 14 residues. Germline assignment: CDR1 LGHDT and CDR2 YNNKEL (reference sequence). CDR3 bases: TGTGCCAGCAGCCAGCTAGACAGGGCCCATGGCTACACCTTC. Amino acids: CASSQLDRAHGYTF.

V is TRBV6-6 and J is TRBJ1-4; a possible D gene is TRBD1 (6 bases). The CDR3 is 16 amino acids. Germline V gene sequence: CDR1 MNHNY, CDR2 SVGAGI (reference sequence). The germline V and J ends were trimmed by 7 bases and 7 bases, with 22 bases remaining between them. Written as DNA, the CDR3 is TGTGCCAGCACCGGGGGGTGGGGGCCCTTAGGTGAAAAACTGTTTTTT. This sequence encodes CASTGGWGPLGEKLFF.

The chain is built from TRBV29-1 and TRBJ2-2; possibly TRBD2 for D (6 bases). V was pared by 5 bases and J by 1 base, with 14 bases between. The CDR3 sequence is 15 residues long. Germline V CDR1 and CDR2: SQVTM, ANQGSEA. CDR3 in DNA: TGCAGCGTTCGGGTTGGAGGGGTGAACACCGGGGAGCTGTTTTTT. Translation: CSVRVGGVNTGELFF.